This TCR beta chain was sequenced during a study of tumor-infiltrating lymphocytes in glioblastoma multiforme (TCRdb year 2017). Background for the entire study: To find out whether intratumoral genomic heterogeneity fosters TIL diversity, the study jointly investigated somatic mutations, TIL diversity and immune response activity. Broad study findings and their caveats: Clone frequencies may be distorted by RNA-based TCR sequencing because unequal numbers of TCR transcripts are carried by T cells. Generalizability was limited because only one glioblastoma patient was included in the TCR and somatic mutation analysis. The authors noted that sorting T cells into functional subsets, which was not done in this study, would be a future improvement.

For peripheral blood mononuclear cells, total RNA was isolated with TRIzol reagent and then purified using the RNeasy kit. All RNA had OD 260/280 ratios above 1.9 and RNA integrity numbers above 6.5. Concerning this clonotype itself: Its target antigen remains unknown. The CDR3 carries no conserved terminal phenylalanine or tryptophan, so it likely arises from a read error.

A modified ARM-PCR protocol with multiple V-beta primers and a C-beta primer was used to build TCRB libraries from RNA via three nested multiplex PCR rounds. Starting from around 0.52 ug of total RNA, TCRB-specific cDNA was synthesized using ProtoScript II Reverse Transcriptase and a C-beta primer. The description of the TCRB libraries did not mention any unique molecular identifiers. In the third PCR, barcodes and adapters were added over 25 cycles with Deep VentR (exo-) polymerase, after which 250-500 bp bands were gel purified. An Illumina HiSeq 2500 was used to sequence the TCRB libraries with 250 bp paired-end reads. The source study handled its data this way. Reads were cleaned with Trimmomatic, merged with FLASH, assigned V, D and J segments with MiGEC, and analyzed with VDJtools. The Shannon-Wiener diversity index, calculated using VDJtools, was used to quantify repertoire diversity. TCRdb trimmed public reads at Q25 via fastp, called clones via MiXCR and kept in-frame beta chains. Each CDR3 protein gets just one entry, which takes the most common genes and DNA from the rows behind it. The V and J calls come from TCRdb's annotation, not from the publication. The sample data list 20,000 or so distinct CDR3 sequences, and roughly 64% of these were observed just once. About 17% of the sample is taken by the ten largest.

The source is a male donor with glioblastoma. Sequencing was carried out using peripheral blood.

The CDR3 corresponds to CASSPRHVSYEQYS. The DNA sequence reads TGCGCCAGCAGCCCAAGACACGTGTCCTACGAGCAGTACTCC. The chain is encoded by TRBV5-1 joined to TRBJ2-7; the D gene assignment is ambiguous. Based on the germline V gene, the CDR1 and CDR2 sequences are SGHRS and YFSETQ. A total of 14 residues make up the CDR3, ends included. Of the read, only the CDR3 DNA is kept; its 42 bases are in frame from base 1. Relative to germline, V is 4 bases shorter and J is 1 base shorter, with 12 bases between their ends.